The clone carrying this T cell receptor beta chain appeared many times. Its antigen is still unknown. It was template switching that added a universal primer site, and there were unique molecular identifiers on the cDNA. TCRdb analysed the 5' RACE reads with MiXCR anew, one entry per CDR3 protein. The sample includes around 650,000 distinct CDR3 sequences, around 7.4% of them seen just once. Trimming pared 4 bases from V and 6 bases from J, leaving 14 bases between. Germline V gene data show CDR1 as MNHEY and CDR2 as SVGAGI. The CDR3 totals 14 residues. The data were obtained in a study of identical twins. Findings and caveats of the study: Reduced insertions were recorded for abundant cord blood beta clonotypes, with no such pattern in memory repertoires.

These data were also filed under a second study, of yellow fever vaccine responses in identical twins.

The TCR was taken from a woman younger than 30 in good health. The J gene is TRBJ2-3, the V gene TRBV6-5; D may be TRBD1 or TRBD2 (5 bases each). Material: PBMCs. The CDR3 DNA reads TGTGCCAGCAGTTTGCTCGGGACCGGCGATACGCAGTATTTT. It is translated as CASSLLGTGDTQYF.